One and the same sample provided the 14 T cell receptor beta chains below, sequenced in a study of blood T cell repertoires in COVID-19 (dated by TCRdb to the early 2020s). The protocol used for the library was the immunoSEQ multiplex PCR assay. What TCRdb holds here is the immuneACCESS table cut down to in-frame rearrangements. Part of the clones is not present; checked against another copy, under half of the missing clones reflect an unresolved V gene, and the others are unexplained. Across this sample there are approximately 440,000 clones, with 70% to 90% seen only once. Over 9.5% of the sample is in the top ten clones. The specimen was peripheral blood. The receptor set was obtained from a woman between 50 and 59 years old with COVID-19, enrolled during active disease.

This chain joins TRBV9 and TRBJ1-1; tentatively, D is TRBD1 (5 bases). Germline CDR1 SGDLS, CDR2 YYNGEE. Trimming took 0 bases from V and 11 from J, leaving 11 bases between them. The CDR3 runs 12 residues. CDR3: CASSVVGGVAFF. The CDR3 bases are TGTGCCAGCAGCGTAGTGGGGGGAGTGGCTTTCTTT.

This chain links TRBV19 with TRBJ1-2, with TRBD1 identical over 12 bases. The CDR3 is 17 amino acids. Germline assignment: CDR1 LNHDA and CDR2 SQIVND (reference sequence). V was pared by 4 bases and J by 2 bases, with 8 bases of the junction left unmatched. CDR3 region: CASSTGTGGSTNYGYTF. The CDR3 DNA reads TGTGCCAGTAGTACGGGGACAGGGGGCTCTACAAACTATGGCTACACCTTC.

The V and J genes are TRBV5-1 and TRBJ1-1; D perhaps matches TRBD1 (5 bases). There are 16 residues in the CDR3. The germline gives CDR1 SGHRS, CDR2 YFSETQ. V lost 4 bases and J 3 bases, leaving 19 bases between the germline ends. The CDR3 protein is CASSPGRSTSDTEAFF. In DNA form, the CDR3 reads TGCGCCAGCAGCCCAGGGAGGAGCACGTCGGACACTGAAGCTTTCTTT.

The genes are TRBV5-1 and TRBJ1-5; D is undetermined. The CDR3 extends over 14 amino acids. Germline V CDR1 and CDR2: SGHRS, YFSETQ. Trimming cost V 1 base and J 5 bases, with 10 bases left between them. The CDR3 sequence: CASSLSNEYQPQHF. The CDR3 DNA sequence: TGCGCCAGCAGCTTGTCCAATGAGTATCAGCCCCAGCATTTT.

The rearrangement uses TRBV6-5 and TRBJ1-5; D is unresolved. The V end was cut by 0 bases, the J end by 10 bases, with 16 bases between. The CDR3 is 15 amino acids. CDR1 is MNHEY and CDR2 is SVGAGI in the germline V gene. CDR3 amino acids: CASSYSRGLRDPQHF. In DNA, the CDR3 is TGTGCCAGCAGTTACTCTAGAGGGCTGAGGGATCCCCAGCATTTT.

The V and J genes are TRBV12-5 and TRBJ2-3; 8 nucleotides align to TRBD1. With V trimmed by 1 base and J by 4 bases, 4 bases remained unmatched. The CDR3 has 15 residues. The germline CDR1 and CDR2 sequences are LGHNT and FRNRAP. The chain's CDR3 is CASGLGTGMSDTQYF. CDR3 in DNA: TGTGCTAGTGGTTTGGGGACAGGGATGTCAGATACGCAGTATTTT.

The chain recombines TRBV3-1 (or the pseudogene TRBV3-2) with TRBJ2-6; D uncertain. This CDR3 contains 14 residues. CDR1 and CDR2 from the germline V gene are LGHDT and YNNKEL (reference sequence). The ends were cut back, 2 bases at V and 1 base at J, with 3 bases in the middle. CDR3 residues: CASSQSSGANVLTF. The CDR3 DNA follows: TGTGCCAGCAGCCAATCATCTGGGGCCAACGTCCTGACTTTC.

This chain links TRBV2 with TRBJ2-2; TRBD1 aligns across 9 bases. The V gene end was trimmed by 7 bases and the J gene end by 5 bases; junction bases not matched to a gene: 5. CDR3 length equals 14 residues. Germline V gene data show CDR1 as SNHLY and CDR2 as FYNNEI. The CDR3: CASTRDRVTGELFF. DNA of the CDR3: TGTGCCAGCACTCGGGACAGGGTAACCGGGGAGCTGTTTTTT.

V is TRBV13 and J is TRBJ1-1, with D possibly TRBD1 on 5 matching bases. The CDR3 extends over 13 amino acids. Germline values: CDR1 PRHDT, CDR2 FYEKMQ (reference sequence). V lost 2 bases, J lost 4 bases, and 8 bases lay in between. Written as DNA, the CDR3 is TGTGCCAGCAGCTTATGGGGGGGCACTGAAGCTTTCTTT. Residues: CASSLWGGTEAFF.

CDR3 loop: CASSPPGGGTEAFF. The CDR3 DNA reads as TGTGCCAGCAGCCCGCCAGGGGGCGGAACTGAAGCTTTCTTT. The V gene is TRBV4-2, the J gene TRBJ1-1; TRBD1 matches at 8 bases. The CDR3 covers 14 residues. V shed 4 bases, J shed 5 bases, and the junction held 6 bases outside the gene matches. Germline lookup yields CDR1 LGHNA and CDR2 YNFKEQ.

This chain links TRBV30 with TRBJ1-2; the D is unclear. The CDR3 has 15 residues. V lost 1 base and J 5 bases, leaving 17 bases between the germline ends. The germline V gene has CDR1 GTSNPN and CDR2 SVGIG (reference sequence). CDR3 nucleotides: TGTGCCTGGAGTGGCGACTCGGGTTCGGGTTATGGCTACACCTTC. Translation gives CAWSGDSGSGYGYTF.

This chain links TRBV3-1 (or the pseudogene TRBV3-2) with TRBJ1-3; D perhaps matches TRBD1 (5 bases). Trimming cost V 8 bases and J 2 bases, with 13 bases left between them. Germline values: CDR1 LGHDT, CDR2 YNNKEL (reference sequence). The CDR3 extends over 14 amino acids. The CDR3: CASGSQGTGNTIYF. For the CDR3, the DNA is TGTGCCAGCGGCAGTCAGGGTACTGGAAACACCATATATTTT.

J is TRBJ2-7 and V is TRBV6-6; 7 bases are a match to TRBD1. Germline V gives CDR1 MNHNY, CDR2 SVGAGI (reference sequence). With V trimmed by 5 bases and J by 2 bases, 6 bases remained unmatched. This CDR3 spans 14 amino acids. In DNA form, the CDR3 reads TGTGCCAGCAGTAAACAGGGGTCCCCCTACGAGCAGTACTTC. It translates to CASSKQGSPYEQYF.

This clone came up once. The chain carries TRBV13 and TRBJ2-3, with D possibly TRBD2 on 6 matching bases. Between the trimmed V and J ends, which lost 7 bases and 3 bases, there was a span of 11 bases. The germline CDR1 and CDR2 sequences are PRHDT and FYEKMQ (reference sequence). The CDR3 has 13 amino acids. This CDR3 reads CASTRLVTDTQYF. The CDR3 region has the DNA TGTGCCAGCACCCGACTAGTGACAGATACGCAGTATTTT.